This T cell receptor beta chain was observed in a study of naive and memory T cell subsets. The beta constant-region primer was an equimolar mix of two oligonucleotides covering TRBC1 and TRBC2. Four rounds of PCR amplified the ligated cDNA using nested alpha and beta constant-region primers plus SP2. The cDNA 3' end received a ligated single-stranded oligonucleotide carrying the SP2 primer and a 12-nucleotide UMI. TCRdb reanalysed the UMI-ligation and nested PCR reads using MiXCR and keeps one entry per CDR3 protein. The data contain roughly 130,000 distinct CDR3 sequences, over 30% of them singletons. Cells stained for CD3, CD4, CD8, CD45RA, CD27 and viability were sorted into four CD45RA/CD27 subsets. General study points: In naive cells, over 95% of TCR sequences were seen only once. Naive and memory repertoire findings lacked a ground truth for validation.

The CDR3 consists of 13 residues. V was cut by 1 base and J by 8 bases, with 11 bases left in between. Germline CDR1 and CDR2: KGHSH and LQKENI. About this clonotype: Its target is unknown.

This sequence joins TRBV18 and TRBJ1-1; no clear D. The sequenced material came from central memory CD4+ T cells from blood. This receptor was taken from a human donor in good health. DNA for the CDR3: TGTGCCAGCTCACCACGTACAACTGAAGAAGCTTTCTTT. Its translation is CASSPRTTEEAFF.